These 3 T cell receptor beta chains were all obtained from the same sample, sequenced in a study of beta chain features in type 1 diabetes. Of the isolated RNA, all was reverse transcribed, and so the sequenced material was expressed TCRB transcripts. Method: immunoSEQ multiplex PCR; TCRdb's copy keeps in-frame clones and lacks some. The table has under 350,000 clones, 7% to 9% seen once. Sequencing used central memory CD4+ T cells from blood. All receptors derive from a woman aged 18 to 35 in good health.

This clone was seen ten or more times. This sample also contains other DNA sequences that code for the same CDR3. The rearrangement uses TRBV29-1 and TRBJ1-5, with TRBD1 as a possible D gene (5 bases). V lost 6 bases and J lost 1, with 10 bases in between. Germline loops: CDR1 SQVTM, CDR2 ANQGSEA. CDR3 length: 13 amino acids. CDR3 nucleotide sequence: TGCAGCGTGGGATGGGGGAGCAATCAGCCCCAGCATTTT. Its translation: CSVGWGSNQPQHF.

In this sample, this clone turned up a few times. The chain combines TRBV27 with TRBJ2-3; D possibly corresponds to TRBD1 (5 bases). This CDR3 region has 14 residues. Per the germline V gene, CDR1 is MNHEY and CDR2 is SMNVEV (reference sequence). The germline V and J ends were trimmed by 5 bases and 2 bases, with 11 bases remaining between them. CDR3 loop: CASSLQGVTDTQYF. The CDR3 DNA reads TGTGCCAGCAGTCTCCAGGGCGTCACAGATACGCAGTATTTT.

The chain combines TRBV18 with TRBJ1-5, with 10 nucleotides matching TRBD1. This CDR3 is built from 14 residues. V lost 3 bases to trimming and J lost 7 bases; unmatched junction nucleotides: 3. In germline, CDR1 is KGHSH, CDR2 LQKENI. The CDR3 DNA reads TGTGCCAGCTCACCCGGACAGGGGGGCCAGCCCCAGCATTTT. This codes for CASSPGQGGQPQHF.